What follows is one T cell receptor beta chain and its context. Its antigen is currently unknown. This entry belongs to a study of radiation and T cells in renal cell carcinoma. Study results and caveats: From baseline, blood top tumor clonotypes peaked at 2 weeks post-radiation. Baseline intratumoral clonotype presence is unknown without pretreatment biopsies.

V lost 5 bases to trimming and J lost 5 bases; unmatched junction nucleotides: 9. The CDR3 is 16 residues long. Germline V gene lookup returns CDR1 LNHDA and CDR2 SQIVND (reference sequence). The time point was: blood 4 weeks post-SBRT, at nephrectomy. Treatment noted: 15 Gy SBRT to primary tumor, nephrectomy 4 weeks later. Assay used: immunoSEQ multiplex PCR; TCRdb lists only in-frame clones, some missing. Among about 76,000 clones listed, around 89% were seen once. The sequencing used blood, collected from a patient whose treatment included radiotherapy and nephrectomy. This clonotype was obtained from a woman aged 70 to 79 with renal cell carcinoma. This chain connects TRBV19 to TRBJ2-5, with TRBD2 identical over 12 bases. CDR3: CASSPGLAGTLETQYF. Written as DNA, the CDR3 is TGTGCCAGTAGTCCCGGACTAGCGGGGACCCTTGAGACCCAGTACTTC.